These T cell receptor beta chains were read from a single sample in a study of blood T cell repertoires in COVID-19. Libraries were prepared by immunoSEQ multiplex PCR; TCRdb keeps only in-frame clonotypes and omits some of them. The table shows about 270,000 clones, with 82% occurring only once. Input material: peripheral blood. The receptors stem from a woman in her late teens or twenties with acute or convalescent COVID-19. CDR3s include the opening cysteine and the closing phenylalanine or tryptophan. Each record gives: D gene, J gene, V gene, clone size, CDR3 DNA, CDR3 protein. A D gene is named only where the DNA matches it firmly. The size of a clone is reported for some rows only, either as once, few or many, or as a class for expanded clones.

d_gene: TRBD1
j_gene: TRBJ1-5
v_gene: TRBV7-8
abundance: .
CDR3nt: TGTGCCAGCAGACGAGGACAGGGGATCAATCAGCCCCAGCATTTT
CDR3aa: CASRRGQGINQPQHF

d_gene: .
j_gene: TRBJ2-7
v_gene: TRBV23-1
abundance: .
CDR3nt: TGCGCCAGCAGTCAATCGACCGGGACACACTACGAGCAGTACTTC
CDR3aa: CASSQSTGTHYEQYF

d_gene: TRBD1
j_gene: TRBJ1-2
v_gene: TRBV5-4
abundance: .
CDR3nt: TGTGCCAGCAGCTTTGGGGACAGGGGAGGCTATGGCTACACCTTC
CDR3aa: CASSFGDRGGYGYTF

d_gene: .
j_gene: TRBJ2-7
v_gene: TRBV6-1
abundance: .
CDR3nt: TGTGCCAGCAGTGAAGGGCAGATCTCCTACGAGCAGTACTTC
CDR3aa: CASSEGQISYEQYF

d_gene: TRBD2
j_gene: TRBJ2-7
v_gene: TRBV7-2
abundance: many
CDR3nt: TGTGCCAGCAGCTTACTAGCGGGGGCATACGAGCAGTACTTC
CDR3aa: CASSLLAGAYEQYF

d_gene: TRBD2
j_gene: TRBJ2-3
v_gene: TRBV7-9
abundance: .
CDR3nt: TGTGCCAGCAGCTTGCGAGCGGGAAGCACAGATACGCAGTATTTT
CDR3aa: CASSLRAGSTDTQYF

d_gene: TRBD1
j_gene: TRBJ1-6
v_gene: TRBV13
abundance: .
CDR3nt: TGTGCCAGCAGCTTGACAGGGGGCTATAATTCACCCCTCCACTTT
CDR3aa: CASSLTGGYNSPLHF

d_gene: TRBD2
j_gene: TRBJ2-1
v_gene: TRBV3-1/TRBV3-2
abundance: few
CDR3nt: TGTGCCAGCAGCCGATATACATTCACTAGCGAGGAGCAGTTCTTC
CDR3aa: CASSRYTFTSEEQFF

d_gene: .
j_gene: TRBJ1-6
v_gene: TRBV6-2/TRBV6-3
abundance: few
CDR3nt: TGTGCCAGCAGTTTCCACAGGACAAGTTATAATTCACCCCTCCACTTT
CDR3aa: CASSFHRTSYNSPLHF

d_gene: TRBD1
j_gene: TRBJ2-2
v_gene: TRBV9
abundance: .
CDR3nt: TGTGCCAGCAGCGTTCCGGACAGGGGGGTGGACACCGGGGAGCTGTTTTTT
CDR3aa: CASSVPDRGVDTGELFF

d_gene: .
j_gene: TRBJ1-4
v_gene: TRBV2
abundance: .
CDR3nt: TGTGCCAGACAAGACAGTAATAATGAAAAACTGTTTTTT
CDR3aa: CARQDSNNEKLFF

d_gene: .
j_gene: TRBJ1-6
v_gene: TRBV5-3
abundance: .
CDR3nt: TGTGCCAGAAGCCACATTCCGGGGAGCTCCTATAATTCACCCCTCCACTTT
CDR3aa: CARSHIPGSSYNSPLHF

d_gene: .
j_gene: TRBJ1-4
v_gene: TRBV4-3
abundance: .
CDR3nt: TGCGCCAGCAGCCAAGGGGCGGGTGAAAAACTGTTTTTT
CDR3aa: CASSQGAGEKLFF

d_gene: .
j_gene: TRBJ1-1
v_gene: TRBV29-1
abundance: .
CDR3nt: TGCAGCGTCTGGACAGCCTCCTCTGAAGCTTTCTTT
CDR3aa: CSVWTASSEAFF

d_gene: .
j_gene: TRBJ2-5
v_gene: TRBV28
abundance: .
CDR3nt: TGTGCCAGCACCGTACGGACCCTACGGGGGGAGACCCAGTACTTC
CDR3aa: CASTVRTLRGETQYF

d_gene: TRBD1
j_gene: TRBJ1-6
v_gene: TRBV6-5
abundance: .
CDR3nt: TGTGCCAGCCACGGACAGGGCGGTTCACCCCTCCACTTT
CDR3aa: CASHGQGGSPLHF

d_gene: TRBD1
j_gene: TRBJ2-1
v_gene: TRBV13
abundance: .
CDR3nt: TGTGCCAGCAGCTACCGGGACAGGGAATCCTACAATGAGCAGTTCTTC
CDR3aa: CASSYRDRESYNEQFF

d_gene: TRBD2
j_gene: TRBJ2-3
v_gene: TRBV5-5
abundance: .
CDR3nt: TGTGCCAGCAGCTTGGGCCTAGCGGACACAGATACGCAGTATTTT
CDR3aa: CASSLGLADTDTQYF

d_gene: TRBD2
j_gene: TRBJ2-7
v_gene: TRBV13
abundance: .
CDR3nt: TGTGCCAGCAGCCTTAGGACTAGCGGGGCTTACGAGCAGTACTTC
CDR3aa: CASSLRTSGAYEQYF

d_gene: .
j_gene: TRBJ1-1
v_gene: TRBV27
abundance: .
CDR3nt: TGTGCCAGCAGCACCGCCGGGTCCACTGAAGCTTTCTTT
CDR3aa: CASSTAGSTEAFF

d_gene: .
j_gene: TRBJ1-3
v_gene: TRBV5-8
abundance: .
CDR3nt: TGTGCCAGCAGCAGGACACCAAACACCATATATTTT
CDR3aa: CASSRTPNTIYF

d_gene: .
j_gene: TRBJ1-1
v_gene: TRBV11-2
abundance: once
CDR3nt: TGTGCCAGCAGCTTTGATTCCGGTAACACTGAAGCTTTCTTT
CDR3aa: CASSFDSGNTEAFF

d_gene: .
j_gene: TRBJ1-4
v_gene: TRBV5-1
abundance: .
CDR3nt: TGCGCCAGCAGCTTTCTGGGGGCGAGCGAAAAACTGTTTTTT
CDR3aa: CASSFLGASEKLFF

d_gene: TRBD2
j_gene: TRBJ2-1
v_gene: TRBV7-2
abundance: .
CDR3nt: TGTGCCAGCAGCTTAGCCGGTGGTGGGCAGACCGGGACTAGGAGATTCTCGAGGCAGTTCTTC
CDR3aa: CASSLAGGGQTGTRRFSRQFF

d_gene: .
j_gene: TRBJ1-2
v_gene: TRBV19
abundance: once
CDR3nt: TGTGCCAGCCTTGGCGGCGGCAGGGTTTACTATGGCTACACCTTC
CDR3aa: CASLGGGRVYYGYTF